This T cell receptor beta chain was sequenced in a study of identical twins. TCRdb redid the calling of the 5' RACE reads with MiXCR, one entry per CDR3 protein. Among some 200,000 distinct CDR3 sequences listed, about 7.5% were seen once. This clonotype was counted between two and nine times. Its antigen is undetermined. Study outcomes and limitations: It was cross-sectional statistical analysis, not following the same donors, that the conclusions relied on. Researchers caution that invariant MAIT and iNKT cells could partly confound zero-insertion analyses. Weaker excess twin sharing was seen among beta out-of-frame sequences. Insertions were fewer in abundant cord blood beta clonotypes, whereas memory repertoires showed none of this pattern.

These data were also filed under a second study, of yellow fever vaccine responses in identical twins.

Sequencing was done on a sample of memory (CD45RO+) T cells sorted from blood. The TCR originated in a woman aged 18 to 35 in good health.

CDR3 coding DNA: TGCGCCAGCAGCCGGCGCTCGAGCGGGAGTAGCACAGATACGCAGTATTTT. This encodes CASSRRSSGSSTDTQYF. The chain recombines TRBV4-3 with TRBJ2-3; TRBD2 matches at 8 bases. CDR1 is LGHNA and CDR2 is YSLEER in the germline V gene. With 4 bases clipped from V and 0 bases from J, the junction kept 9 bases outside the gene matches. The CDR3 sequence is 17 residues long.